This is a list of T cell receptor beta chains from one sample in a study of post-analysis software for immune sequencing data. TCRdb analysed the PCR reads with MiXCR anew, one entry per CDR3 protein. Of some 690,000 distinct CDR3 sequences in the sample, 59% were seen once. Sequencing input: blood. Receptor source: a girl aged 2 to 10 with multiple sclerosis. The CDR3 runs from the conserved cysteine through the conserved F or W. The order of the fields is clone size, V gene, D gene, J gene, CDR3 protein, CDR3 DNA. The D gene is left open where the match is weak. Some rows mark clone size as missing; the rest say once, few, many or name a class of expanded clone.

size: few; V: TRBV5-1; D: TRBD2; J: TRBJ2-3; CDR3: CASASGISTDTQYF; DNA: TGCGCCAGCGCTAGCGGGATTAGCACAGATACGCAGTATTTT
size: .; V: TRBV27; D: .; J: TRBJ1-1; CDR3: CASSRTLETEAFF; DNA: TGTGCCAGCAGTCGTACCTTGGAAACAGAAGCTTTCTTT
size: .; V: TRBV3-1; D: .; J: TRBJ2-1; CDR3: CASSQLADEQFF; DNA: TGTGCCAGCAGCCAACTCGCCGATGAGCAGTTCTTC
size: .; V: TRBV12-3/TRBV12-4; D: TRBD2; J: TRBJ2-1; CDR3: CASSSSSGRSSYNEQFF; DNA: TGTGCCAGCAGTTCATCTAGCGGGAGGAGCTCCTACAATGAGCAGTTCTTC
size: .; V: TRBV7-2; D: .; J: TRBJ2-5; CDR3: CASSFEHETQYF; DNA: TGTGCCAGCAGCTTTGAGCATGAGACCCAGTACTTC
size: once; V: TRBV10-3; D: TRBD1; J: TRBJ1-2; CDR3: CAIKGGQGNYGYTF; DNA: TGTGCCATCAAGGGGGGACAGGGCAACTATGGCTACACCTTC
size: .; V: TRBV2; D: TRBD2; J: TRBJ2-5; CDR3: CASSEPRLAGKKGQYF; DNA: TGTGCCAGCAGTGAACCCCGATTAGCGGGGAAAAAGGGGCAGTACTTC
size: .; V: TRBV20-1; D: .; J: TRBJ2-7; CDR3: CSARGRGSYNEQYF; DNA: TGCAGTGCTAGAGGGCGGGGATCCTACAATGAGCAGTACTTC
size: few; V: TRBV28; D: .; J: TRBJ2-7; CDR3: CASSSTARGPRDYEQYF; DNA: TGTGCCAGCAGTTCTACCGCCAGGGGCCCTCGGGACTACGAGCAGTACTTC
size: .; V: TRBV28; D: .; J: TRBJ2-1; CDR3: CASSRLGQYNEQFF; DNA: TGTGCCAGCAGCCGCCTCGGGCAGTACAATGAGCAGTTCTTC
size: few; V: TRBV12-3/TRBV12-4; D: .; J: TRBJ2-5; CDR3: CASSSQVQETQYF; DNA: TGTGCCAGCAGTAGCCAGGTCCAAGAGACCCAGTACTTC
size: few; V: TRBV5-1; D: TRBD2; J: TRBJ2-1; CDR3: CASGLSGMTYNEQFF; DNA: TGCGCCAGCGGCCTTAGCGGGATGACCTACAATGAGCAGTTCTTC
size: .; V: TRBV3-1; D: TRBD2; J: TRBJ2-2; CDR3: CASSQDRRLAGTGELFF; DNA: TGTGCCAGCAGCCAAGATCGGCGACTAGCGGGAACAGGGGAGCTGTTTTTT
size: .; V: TRBV20-1; D: .; J: TRBJ1-2; CDR3: CSARDLLTTDGYTF; DNA: TGCAGTGCTAGAGATTTACTCACGACCGATGGCTACACCTTC
size: .; V: TRBV6-2/TRBV6-3; D: TRBD2; J: TRBJ2-5; CDR3: CASRWRGGPGPETQYF; DNA: TGTGCCAGCCGGTGGCGGGGGGGCCCCGGTCCAGAGACCCAGTACTTC
size: .; V: TRBV6-5; D: TRBD1; J: TRBJ1-4; CDR3: CASSIQGPREKRFF; DNA: TGTGCCAGCTCCATACAGGGGCCACGGGAAAAACGGTTTTTT
size: .; V: TRBV7-2; D: .; J: TRBJ2-7; CDR3: CASSFHPYEQYF; DNA: TGTGCCAGCAGCTTCCACCCCTACGAGCAGTACTTC
size: few; V: TRBV7-9; D: .; J: TRBJ1-2; CDR3: CASSFFTGTGYTF; DNA: TGTGCCAGCAGCTTTTTCACAGGGACCGGCTACACCTTC
size: .; V: TRBV5-1; D: .; J: TRBJ2-7; CDR3: CASSDRDTFVQYF; DNA: TGCGCCAGCAGTGACCGGGACACCTTTGTGCAGTACTTC
size: .; V: TRBV7-8; D: .; J: TRBJ2-5; CDR3: CASSLLPISGLGGETQYF; DNA: TGTGCCAGCAGCTTGTTACCTATTAGTGGGCTAGGGGGTGAGACCCAGTACTTC
size: .; V: TRBV4-1; D: .; J: TRBJ1-1; CDR3: CASSQDLAVVGTEAFF; DNA: TGCGCCAGCAGCCAAGATTTGGCCGTTGTGGGCACTGAAGCTTTCTTT
size: few; V: TRBV5-1; D: .; J: TRBJ2-7; CDR3: CASSLERSGEQYF; DNA: TGCGCCAGCAGCTTGGAGAGGTCCGGCGAGCAGTACTTC
size: .; V: TRBV4-1; D: TRBD2; J: TRBJ2-1; CDR3: CASSQAGETSGINNEQFF; DNA: TGCGCCAGCAGCCAAGCCGGAGAGACTAGCGGAATAAACAATGAGCAGTTCTTC
size: many; V: TRBV12-3/TRBV12-4; D: .; J: TRBJ1-2; CDR3: CASSLDSYGYTF; DNA: TGTGCCAGCAGCTTGGACAGCTATGGCTACACCTTC
size: few; V: TRBV12-3/TRBV12-4; D: .; J: TRBJ2-1; CDR3: CASSRGRQFF; DNA: TGTGCCAGCAGTAGGGGCAGACAGTTCTTC
size: few; V: TRBV7-6; D: .; J: TRBJ2-2; CDR3: CASSLGGTYTGELFF; DNA: TGTGCCAGCAGCTTAGGTGGGACTTACACCGGGGAGCTGTTTTTT
size: .; V: TRBV5-1; D: TRBD2; J: TRBJ2-3; CDR3: CASSREDPGPDTQYF; DNA: TGCGCCAGCAGCCGGGAGGATCCCGGCCCAGATACGCAGTATTTT
size: .; V: TRBV30; D: .; J: TRBJ1-1; CDR3: CAWSVGRGEAFF; DNA: TGTGCCTGGAGTGTAGGGCGTGGTGAAGCTTTCTTT
size: .; V: TRBV20-1; D: .; J: TRBJ2-1; CDR3: CSAKKIANEQFF; DNA: TGCAGTGCTAAAAAAATAGCCAATGAGCAGTTCTTC
size: .; V: TRBV10-3; D: .; J: TRBJ2-5; CDR3: CAISESGLGGGETQYF; DNA: TGTGCCATCAGTGAGTCTGGACTAGGGGGAGGCGAGACCCAGTACTTC
size: few; V: TRBV3-1; D: .; J: TRBJ2-5; CDR3: CASSQSVRRETQYF; DNA: TGTGCCAGCAGCCAGAGTGTTCGGAGGGAGACCCAGTACTTC
size: once; V: TRBV5-5; D: .; J: TRBJ1-2; CDR3: CASSSPWGESGYTF; DNA: TGTGCCAGCAGCTCACCGTGGGGAGAATCGGGCTACACCTTC
size: few; V: TRBV3-1; D: .; J: TRBJ2-4; CDR3: CASSPRGAKNIQYF; DNA: TGTGCCAGCAGCCCCAGGGGGGCAAAAAACATTCAGTACTTC
size: .; V: TRBV6-1; D: .; J: TRBJ2-1; CDR3: CASSAKGEPRYNEQFF; DNA: TGTGCCAGCAGTGCGAAGGGAGAACCTCGCTACAATGAGCAGTTCTTC
size: few; V: TRBV7-9; D: TRBD2; J: TRBJ2-3; CDR3: CASSELAGATDTQYF; DNA: TGTGCCAGCAGCGAACTAGCGGGAGCTACAGATACGCAGTATTTT
size: once; V: TRBV20-1; D: TRBD1; J: TRBJ1-4; CDR3: CSASYRQGLKEKLFF; DNA: TGCAGTGCTAGTTACCGACAGGGTCTGAAGGAAAAACTGTTTTTT
size: few; V: TRBV20-1; D: TRBD2; J: TRBJ2-3; CDR3: CSARGGTSGGASSDTQYF; DNA: TGCAGTGCTAGGGGGGGGACTAGCGGGGGGGCTAGCTCAGATACGCAGTATTTT
size: .; V: TRBV20-1; D: .; J: TRBJ2-3; CDR3: CSARDVKRVWWSYTDTQYF; DNA: TGCAGTGCTAGAGATGTTAAGAGAGTATGGTGGTCTTACACAGATACGCAGTATTTT
size: .; V: TRBV20-1; D: .; J: TRBJ1-2; CDR3: CSPPLEWENYGYTF; DNA: TGCAGCCCGCCGTTGGAGTGGGAAAACTATGGCTACACCTTC
size: few; V: TRBV24-1; D: .; J: TRBJ2-3; CDR3: CATSARGGAGTDTQYF; DNA: TGTGCCACCAGTGCCCGAGGGGGGGCTGGCACAGATACGCAGTATTTT
size: .; V: TRBV20-1; D: TRBD2; J: TRBJ2-7; CDR3: CSARGLAAPAGEYF; DNA: TGCAGTGCTAGGGGACTAGCGGCCCCGGCCGGAGAGTACTTC
size: .; V: TRBV20-1; D: TRBD2; J: TRBJ2-4; CDR3: CSASRTSGRGLWGNIQYF; DNA: TGCAGTGCTTCGCGGACTAGCGGGAGGGGACTCTGGGGAAACATTCAGTACTTC
size: .; V: TRBV7-9; D: .; J: TRBJ2-3; CDR3: CASSLIVAAYSADTQYF; DNA: TGTGCCAGCAGCTTAATAGTGGCAGCCTATTCCGCAGATACGCAGTATTTT
size: once; V: TRBV4-2; D: TRBD1; J: TRBJ2-3; CDR3: CASSSEAGQGADTQYF; DNA: TGTGCCAGCAGCTCGGAGGCGGGACAGGGAGCAGATACGCAGTATTTT
size: .; V: TRBV13; D: .; J: TRBJ2-7; CDR3: CASSLRPYEQYF; DNA: TGTGCCAGCAGCTTAAGGCCGTACGAGCAGTACTTC
size: .; V: TRBV12-3/TRBV12-4; D: .; J: TRBJ2-3; CDR3: CASRGQARLAADTQYF; DNA: TGTGCCAGCCGGGGACAGGCCCGACTAGCCGCAGATACGCAGTATTTT
size: .; V: TRBV11-2; D: TRBD1; J: TRBJ1-6; CDR3: CASSLAGTGGRNSPLHF; DNA: TGTGCCAGCAGCTTAGCCGGGACAGGGGGCCGAAATTCACCCCTCCACTTT
size: .; V: TRBV6-1; D: TRBD1; J: TRBJ2-1; CDR3: CASSDWVDRADEQFF; DNA: TGTGCCAGCAGTGACTGGGTGGACAGGGCCGATGAGCAGTTCTTC
size: .; V: TRBV21-1; D: .; J: TRBJ2-7; CDR3: CASSKSRRRQRNSYEQYF; DNA: TGTGCCAGCAGCAAGTCGCGGAGACGACAGCGTAACTCCTACGAGCAGTACTTC
size: .; V: TRBV7-6; D: TRBD1; J: TRBJ2-7; CDR3: CASSLVADRGRDEQYF; DNA: TGTGCCAGCAGCTTAGTAGCCGACAGGGGGCGAGACGAGCAGTACTTC
size: .; V: TRBV6-5; D: .; J: TRBJ1-2; CDR3: CASSYDKGGSGYGYTF; DNA: TGTGCCAGCAGTTACGACAAGGGGGGGTCCGGCTATGGCTACACCTTC
size: .; V: TRBV2; D: .; J: TRBJ1-2; CDR3: CASTTVGYDGYTF; DNA: TGTGCCAGCACTACAGTTGGATATGATGGCTACACCTTC
size: few; V: TRBV12-3/TRBV12-4; D: TRBD1; J: TRBJ2-5; CDR3: CASSFTTGQGEETQYF; DNA: TGTGCCAGCAGTTTTACGACGGGACAGGGGGAAGAGACCCAGTACTTC